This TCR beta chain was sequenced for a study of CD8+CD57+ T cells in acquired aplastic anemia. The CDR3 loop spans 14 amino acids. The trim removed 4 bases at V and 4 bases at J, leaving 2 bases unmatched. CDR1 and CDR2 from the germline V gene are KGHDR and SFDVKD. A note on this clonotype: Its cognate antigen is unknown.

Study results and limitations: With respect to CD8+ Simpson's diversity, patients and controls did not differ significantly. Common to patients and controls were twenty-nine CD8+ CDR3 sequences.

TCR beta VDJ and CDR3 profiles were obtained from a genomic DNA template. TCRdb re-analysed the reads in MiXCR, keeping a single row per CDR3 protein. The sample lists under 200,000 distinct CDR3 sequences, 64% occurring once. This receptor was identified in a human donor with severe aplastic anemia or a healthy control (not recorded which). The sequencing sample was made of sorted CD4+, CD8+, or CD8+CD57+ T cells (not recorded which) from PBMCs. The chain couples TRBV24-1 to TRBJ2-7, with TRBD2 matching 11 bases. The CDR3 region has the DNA TGTGCCACCAGTGACGCTAGCGGGAGGTACGAGCAGTACTTC. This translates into CATSDASGRYEQYF.